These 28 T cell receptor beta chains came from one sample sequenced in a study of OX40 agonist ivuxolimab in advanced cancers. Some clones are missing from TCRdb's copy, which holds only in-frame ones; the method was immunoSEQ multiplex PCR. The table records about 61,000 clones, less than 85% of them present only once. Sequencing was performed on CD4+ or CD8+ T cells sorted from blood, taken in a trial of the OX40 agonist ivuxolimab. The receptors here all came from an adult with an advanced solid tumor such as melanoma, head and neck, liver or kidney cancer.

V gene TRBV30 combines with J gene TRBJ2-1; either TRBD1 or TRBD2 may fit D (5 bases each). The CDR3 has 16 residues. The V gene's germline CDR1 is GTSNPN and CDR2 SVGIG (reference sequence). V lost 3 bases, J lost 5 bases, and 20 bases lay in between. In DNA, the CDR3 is TGTGCCTGGAGGAGACCCCGGGGTGTGGGGCACAATGAGCAGTTCTTC. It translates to CAWRRPRGVGHNEQFF.

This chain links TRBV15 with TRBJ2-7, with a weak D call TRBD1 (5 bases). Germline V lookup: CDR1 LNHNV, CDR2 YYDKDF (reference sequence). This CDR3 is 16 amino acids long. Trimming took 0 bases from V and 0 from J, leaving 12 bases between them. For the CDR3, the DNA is TGTGCCACCAGCAGAGATTATCAGGGTAGCTCCTACGAGCAGTACTTC. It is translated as CATSRDYQGSSYEQYF.

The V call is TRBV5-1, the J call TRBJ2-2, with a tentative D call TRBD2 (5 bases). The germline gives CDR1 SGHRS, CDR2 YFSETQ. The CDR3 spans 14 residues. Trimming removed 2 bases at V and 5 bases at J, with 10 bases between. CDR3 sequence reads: CASSLAEFTGELFF. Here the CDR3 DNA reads TGCGCCAGCAGCTTAGCGGAGTTTACCGGGGAGCTGTTTTTT. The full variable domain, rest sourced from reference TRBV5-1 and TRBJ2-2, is KAGVTQTPRYLIKTRGQQVTLSCSPISGHRSVSWYQQTPGQGLQFLFEYFSETQRNKGNFPGRFSGRQFSNSRSEMNVSTLELGDSALYLCASSLAEFTGELFFGEGSRLTVL.

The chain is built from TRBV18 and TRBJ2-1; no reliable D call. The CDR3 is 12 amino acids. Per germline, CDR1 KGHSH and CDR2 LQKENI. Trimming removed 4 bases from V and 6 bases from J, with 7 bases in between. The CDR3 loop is CASSQVGNEQFF. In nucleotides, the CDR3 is TGTGCCAGCTCACAGGTGGGCAATGAGCAGTTCTTC.

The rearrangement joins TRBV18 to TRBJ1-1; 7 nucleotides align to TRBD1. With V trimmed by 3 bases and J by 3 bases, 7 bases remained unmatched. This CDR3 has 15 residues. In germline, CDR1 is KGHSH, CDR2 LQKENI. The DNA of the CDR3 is TGTGCCAGCTCACCCTTGACAGGGCCCGACACTGAAGCTTTCTTT. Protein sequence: CASSPLTGPDTEAFF. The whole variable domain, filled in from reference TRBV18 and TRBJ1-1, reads NAGVMQNPRHLVRRRGQEARLRCSPMKGHSHVYWYRQLPEEGLKFMVYLQKENIIDESGMPKERFSAEFPKEGPSILRIQQVVRGDSAAYFCASSPLTGPDTEAFFGQGTRLTVV.

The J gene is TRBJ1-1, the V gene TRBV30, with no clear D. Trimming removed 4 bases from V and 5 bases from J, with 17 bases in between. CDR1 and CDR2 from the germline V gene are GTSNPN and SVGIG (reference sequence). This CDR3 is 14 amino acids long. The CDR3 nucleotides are TGTGCCTGGACTATCTTCTGGGCGGGTACTGAAGCTTTCTTT. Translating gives CAWTIFWAGTEAFF.

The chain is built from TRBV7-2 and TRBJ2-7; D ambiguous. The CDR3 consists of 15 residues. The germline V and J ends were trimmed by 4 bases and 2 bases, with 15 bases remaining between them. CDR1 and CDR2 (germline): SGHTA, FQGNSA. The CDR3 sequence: CASSSPHHNTYEQYF. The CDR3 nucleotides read TGTGCCAGCAGCTCCCCGCATCACAATACCTACGAGCAGTACTTC.

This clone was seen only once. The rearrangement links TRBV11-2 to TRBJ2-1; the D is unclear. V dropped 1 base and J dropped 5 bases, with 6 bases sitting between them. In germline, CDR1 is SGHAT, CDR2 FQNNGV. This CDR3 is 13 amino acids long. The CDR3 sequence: CASSLVPNNEQFF. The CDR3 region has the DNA TGTGCCAGCAGCTTAGTCCCGAACAATGAGCAGTTCTTC.

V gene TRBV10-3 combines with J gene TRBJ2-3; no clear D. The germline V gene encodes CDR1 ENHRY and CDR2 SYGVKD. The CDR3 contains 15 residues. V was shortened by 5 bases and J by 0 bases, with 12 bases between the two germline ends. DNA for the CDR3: TGTGCCATCAGTCTCTCCGAGCCTAGCACAGATACGCAGTATTTT. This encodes CAISLSEPSTDTQYF.

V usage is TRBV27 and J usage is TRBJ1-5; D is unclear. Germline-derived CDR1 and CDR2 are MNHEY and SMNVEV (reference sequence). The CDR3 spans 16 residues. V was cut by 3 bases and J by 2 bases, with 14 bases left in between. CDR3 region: CASSFRYGDGNQPQHF. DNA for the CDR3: TGTGCCAGCAGTTTTCGGTACGGCGATGGCAATCAGCCCCAGCATTTT.

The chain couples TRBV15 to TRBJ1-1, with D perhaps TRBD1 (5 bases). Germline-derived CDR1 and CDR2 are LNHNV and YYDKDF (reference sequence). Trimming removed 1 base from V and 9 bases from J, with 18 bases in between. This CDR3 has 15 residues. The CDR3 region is CATSRALGASFKAFF. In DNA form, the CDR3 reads TGTGCCACCAGCAGAGCTCTAGGGGCATCTTTCAAAGCTTTCTTT.

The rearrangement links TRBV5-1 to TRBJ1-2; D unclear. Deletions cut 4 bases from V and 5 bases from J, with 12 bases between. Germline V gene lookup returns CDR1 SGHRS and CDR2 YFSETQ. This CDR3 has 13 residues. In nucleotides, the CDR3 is TGCGCCAGCAGCCCGGGAGCGGCATATGGCTACACCTTC. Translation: CASSPGAAYGYTF.

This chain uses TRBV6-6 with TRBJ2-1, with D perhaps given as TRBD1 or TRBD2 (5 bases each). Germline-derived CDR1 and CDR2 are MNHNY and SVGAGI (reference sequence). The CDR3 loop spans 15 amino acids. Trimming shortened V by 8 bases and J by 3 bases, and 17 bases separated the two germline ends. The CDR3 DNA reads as TGTGCCAGCTCGACCCGGGGCACCTTCTACAATGAGCAGTTCTTC. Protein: CASSTRGTFYNEQFF.

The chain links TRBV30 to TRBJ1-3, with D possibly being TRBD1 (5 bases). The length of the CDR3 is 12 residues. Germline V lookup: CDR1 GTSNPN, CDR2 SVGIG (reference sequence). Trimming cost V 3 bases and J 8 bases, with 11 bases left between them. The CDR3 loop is CAWSPGGYTIYF. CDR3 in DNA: TGTGCCTGGAGCCCTGGGGGGTACACCATATATTTT.

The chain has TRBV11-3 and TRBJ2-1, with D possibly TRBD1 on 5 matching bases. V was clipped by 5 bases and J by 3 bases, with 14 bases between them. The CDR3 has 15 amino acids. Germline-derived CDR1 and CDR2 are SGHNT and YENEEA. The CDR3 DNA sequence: TGTGCCAGCAGCCAAAGGGGTGGTTTCTACAATGAGCAGTTCTTC. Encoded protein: CASSQRGGFYNEQFF.

The CDR3 loop is CASSQEVSGLEGNIQYF. The DNA of the CDR3 is TGCGCCAGCAGCCAAGAAGTTAGTGGTTTGGAGGGAAACATTCAGTACTTC. V and J are TRBV4-3 and TRBJ2-4; possibly TRBD2 for D (6 bases). Germline V gene data show CDR1 as LGHNA and CDR2 as YSLEER. V shed 0 bases and J shed 6 bases, with 18 bases lying between them. The CDR3 runs 17 residues.

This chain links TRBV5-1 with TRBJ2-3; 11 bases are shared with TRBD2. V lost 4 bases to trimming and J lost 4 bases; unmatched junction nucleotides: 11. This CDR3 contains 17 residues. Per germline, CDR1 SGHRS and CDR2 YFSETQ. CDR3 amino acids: CASSPGTSGGGADTQYF. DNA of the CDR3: TGCGCCAGCAGCCCCGGGACTAGCGGAGGGGGGGCAGATACGCAGTATTTT. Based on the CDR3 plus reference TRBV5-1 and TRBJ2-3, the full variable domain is KAGVTQTPRYLIKTRGQQVTLSCSPISGHRSVSWYQQTPGQGLQFLFEYFSETQRNKGNFPGRFSGRQFSNSRSEMNVSTLELGDSALYLCASSPGTSGGGADTQYFGPGTRLTVL.

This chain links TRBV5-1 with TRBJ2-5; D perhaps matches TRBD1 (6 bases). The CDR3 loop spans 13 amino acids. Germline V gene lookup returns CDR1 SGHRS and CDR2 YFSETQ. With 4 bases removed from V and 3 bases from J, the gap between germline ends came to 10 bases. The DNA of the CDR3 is TGCGCCAGCAGCCCCGGACAGAAAGAGACCCAGTACTTC. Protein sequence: CASSPGQKETQYF.

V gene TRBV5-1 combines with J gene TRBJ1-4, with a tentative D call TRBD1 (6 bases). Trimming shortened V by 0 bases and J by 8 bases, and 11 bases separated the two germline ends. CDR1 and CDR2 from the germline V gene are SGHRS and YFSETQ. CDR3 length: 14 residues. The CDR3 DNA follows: TGCGCCAGCAGCTTGGCGGGACAAAGGGAAAAACTGTTTTTT. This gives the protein CASSLAGQREKLFF.

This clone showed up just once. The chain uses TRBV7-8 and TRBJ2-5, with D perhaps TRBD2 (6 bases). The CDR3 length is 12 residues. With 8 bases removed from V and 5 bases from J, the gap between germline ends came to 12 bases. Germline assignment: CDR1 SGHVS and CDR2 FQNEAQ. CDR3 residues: CASRELSETQYF. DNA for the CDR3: TGTGCCAGCCGGGAGTTGAGTGAGACCCAGTACTTC.

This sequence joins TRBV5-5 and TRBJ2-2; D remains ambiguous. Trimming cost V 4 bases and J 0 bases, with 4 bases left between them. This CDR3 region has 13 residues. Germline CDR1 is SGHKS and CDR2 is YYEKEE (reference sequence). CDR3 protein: CASSNPNTGELFF. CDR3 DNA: TGTGCCAGCAGCAACCCGAACACCGGGGAGCTGTTTTTT.

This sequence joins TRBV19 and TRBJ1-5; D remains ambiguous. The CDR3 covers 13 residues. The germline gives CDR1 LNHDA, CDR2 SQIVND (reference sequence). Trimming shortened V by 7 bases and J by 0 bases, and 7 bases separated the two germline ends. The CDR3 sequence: CASNYYSNQPQHF. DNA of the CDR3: TGTGCCAGTAACTATTATAGCAATCAGCCCCAGCATTTT. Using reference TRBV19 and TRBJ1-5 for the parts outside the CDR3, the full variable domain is DGGITQSPKYLFRKEGQNVTLSCEQNLNHDAMYWYRQDPGQGLRLIYYSQIVNDFQKGDIAEGYSVSREKKESFPLTVTSAQKNPTAFYLCASNYYSNQPQHFGDGTRLSIL.

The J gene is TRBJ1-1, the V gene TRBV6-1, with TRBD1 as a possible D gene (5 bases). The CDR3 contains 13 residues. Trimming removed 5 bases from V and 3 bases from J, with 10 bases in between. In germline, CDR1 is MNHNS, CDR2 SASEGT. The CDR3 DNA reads TGTGCCAGCAGTCAGTGGGGGGACACTGAAGCTTTCTTT. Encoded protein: CASSQWGDTEAFF.

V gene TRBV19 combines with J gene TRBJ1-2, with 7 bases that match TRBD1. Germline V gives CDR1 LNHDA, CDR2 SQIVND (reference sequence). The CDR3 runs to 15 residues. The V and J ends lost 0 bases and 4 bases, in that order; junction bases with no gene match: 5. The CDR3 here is CASSIELDRFYGYTF. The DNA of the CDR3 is TGTGCCAGTAGTATAGAATTGGACAGGTTCTATGGCTACACCTTC.

The CDR3: CASTFSGIYEQYF. The CDR3 coding sequence is TGTGCCAGTACCTTTAGCGGGATCTACGAGCAGTACTTC. V is TRBV2 and J is TRBJ2-7; TRBD2 matches at 8 bases. The CDR3 contains 13 residues. CDR1 and CDR2 (germline): SNHLY, FYNNEI. The V segment lost 9 bases and the J segment 3 bases; nucleotides outside the gene matches: 7.

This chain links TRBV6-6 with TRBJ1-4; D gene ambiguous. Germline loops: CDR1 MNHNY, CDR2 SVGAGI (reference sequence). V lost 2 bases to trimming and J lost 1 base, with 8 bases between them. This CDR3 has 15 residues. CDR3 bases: TGTGCCAGCAGTTACGTGTCAGTAACTAATGAAAAACTGTTTTTT. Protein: CASSYVSVTNEKLFF.

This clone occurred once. In DNA, the CDR3 is TGTGCCAGCAGCTTTCGTCCCCGGGGGACCGGGGAGCTGTTTTTT. Translation gives CASSFRPRGTGELFF. This rearrangement joins TRBV5-6 to TRBJ2-2, with D possibly TRBD2 on 6 matching bases. Germline CDR1 and CDR2: SGHDT and YYEEEE. The CDR3 covers 15 residues. The germline V and J ends were trimmed by 2 bases and 5 bases, with 13 bases remaining between them.

The CDR3 reads CASSLQVHPGAEQYF. The CDR3 coding sequence is TGTGCCAGCAGCCTTCAGGTTCACCCTGGGGCCGAGCAGTACTTC. The V call is TRBV9, the J call TRBJ2-7, with a possible D match to TRBD1 (5 bases). The CDR3 length is 15 residues. Trimming removed 4 bases at V and 6 bases at J, with 20 bases between. CDR1 is SGDLS and CDR2 is YYNGEE in the germline V gene.